Each of the 20 T cell receptor beta chains below was sequenced from the same sample in a study of CD8 T cells in Susac syndrome. An input of roughly 0.45 to 1 ug of RNA was subjected to reverse transcription using random hexamers. MiXCR, applied by TCRdb to the immunoSEQ multiplex PCR reads, yields one record per CDR3 protein. Counted here are 110,000 or so distinct CDR3 sequences, 90% to 96% occurring once; the ten biggest clones make up roughly 0.096%. The source material was CD4+ T cells from PBMCs. The receptors come from a human donor in good health.

This clonotype was seen just once. The chain has TRBV7-2 and TRBJ2-1, with 14 nucleotides matching TRBD2. The trim removed 5 bases at V and 9 bases at J, leaving 6 bases unmatched. Germline CDR1 SGHTA, CDR2 FQGNSA. The CDR3 sequence is 15 residues long. The CDR3, as DNA: TGTGCCAGCAGCCTTGGACTAGCGGGGGGTCGTGAGCAGTTCTTC. It is translated as CASSLGLAGGREQFF.

The chain carries TRBV5-1 and TRBJ1-2; TRBD1 might be the D (6 bases). CDR1 is SGHRS and CDR2 is YFSETQ in the germline V gene. V lost 2 bases and J 8 bases, leaving 13 bases between the germline ends. This CDR3 has 13 residues. The CDR3 DNA reads TGCGCCAGCAGCTTTTCAGGGGAGAACGGCTACACCTTC. Protein: CASSFSGENGYTF.

This chain joins TRBV29-1 and TRBJ2-1, with D possibly being TRBD2 (6 bases). Trimming took off 6 bases at V and 1 base at J, with 16 bases between the two ends. The CDR3 is made up of 15 amino acids. CDR1 and CDR2 from the germline V gene are SQVTM and ANQGSEA. CDR3 sequence: CSVGTSSRSYNEQFF. Here the CDR3 DNA reads TGCAGCGTCGGTACTAGCTCACGGTCCTACAATGAGCAGTTCTTC.

V gene TRBV5-6 combines with J gene TRBJ1-2, with 8 bases fitting TRBD1. This CDR3 is 12 amino acids long. The V gene end was trimmed by 3 bases and the J gene end by 8 bases; junction bases not matched to a gene: 3. Germline V gives CDR1 SGHDT, CDR2 YYEEEE. The CDR3 loop is CASSWTGSGYTF. CDR3 coding DNA: TGTGCCAGCAGCTGGACAGGGAGCGGCTACACCTTC.

The chain couples TRBV7-9 to TRBJ1-1, with D maybe TRBD1 (6 bases). The ends were cut back, 2 bases at V and 0 bases at J, with 13 bases in the middle. CDR1 is SEHNR, CDR2 FQNEAQ, per germline (reference sequence). The CDR3 has 16 amino acids. The CDR3 DNA is TGTGCCAGCAGCTTAAGGGGGTTGGAAGTGAACACTGAAGCTTTCTTT. This sequence encodes CASSLRGLEVNTEAFF. Together with reference TRBV7-9 and TRBJ1-1, the CDR3 gives the full variable domain: DTGVSQNPRHKITKRGQNVTFRCDPISEHNRLYWYRQTLGQGPEFLTYFQNEAQLEKSRLLSDRFSAERPKGSFSTLEIQRTEQGDSAMYLCASSLRGLEVNTEAFFGQGTRLTVV.

The rearrangement uses TRBV3-1 and TRBJ2-1, with TRBD2 matching 12 bases. This CDR3 comprises 16 residues. J gave up 6 bases and V 5 bases, and 8 bases lay outside the gene matches. The germline CDR1 and CDR2 sequences are LGHDT and YNNKEL (reference sequence). CDR3 DNA: TGTGCCAGCAGCACCCGGACTAGCGGGGCGATCAATGAGCAGTTCTTC. Translation: CASSTRTSGAINEQFF.

The chain carries TRBV5-1 and TRBJ1-3, with a weak D call TRBD1 (5 bases). The germline CDR1 and CDR2 sequences are SGHRS and YFSETQ. Trimming shortened V by 1 base and J by 2 bases, and 7 bases separated the two germline ends. CDR3 size: 14 residues. CDR3 sequence (DNA): TGCGCCAGCAGCTTGCCAGGGCCTGGAAACACCATATATTTT. This encodes CASSLPGPGNTIYF.

The chain combines TRBV5-4 with TRBJ2-1, with 7 bases matching TRBD1. CDR1 and CDR2 (germline): SGHNT, YYREEE (reference sequence). V lost 0 bases to trimming and J lost 6 bases; unmatched junction nucleotides: 12. The CDR3 has 17 residues. CDR3 bases: TGTGCCAGCAGCTTGGGACAGGGTCTTCTGGTCGGCAATGAGCAGTTCTTC. It specifies CASSLGQGLLVGNEQFF. The complete variable domain, with remaining parts taken from reference TRBV5-4 and TRBJ2-1, reads ETGVTQSPTHLIKTRGQQVTLRCSSQSGHNTVSWYQQALGQGPQFIFQYYREEENGRGNFPPRFSGLQFPNYSSELNVNALELDDSALYLCASSLGQGLLVGNEQFFGPGTRLTVL.

The gene calls are TRBV29-1 and TRBJ2-1; 14 positions agree with TRBD2. V was clipped by 7 bases and J by 2 bases; unmatched bases: 10. Germline lookup yields CDR1 SQVTM and CDR2 ANQGSEA. The CDR3 is 17 residues long. CDR3 nucleotides: TGCAGCGCTCAGGGGACTAGCGGGAGTATCCCCTACAATGAGCAGTTCTTC. It is translated as CSAQGTSGSIPYNEQFF.

The chain carries TRBV29-1 and TRBJ2-1; 7 positions match TRBD1. Germline CDR1 is SQVTM and CDR2 is ANQGSEA. J was trimmed by 3 bases and V by 4 bases; bases with no gene match: 9. This CDR3 has 15 residues. The CDR3 coding sequence is TGCAGCGTTGGGGTGATCGACAGGGACTACAATGAGCAGTTCTTC. Encoded protein: CSVGVIDRDYNEQFF.

The CDR3 here is CASRRTSGSPGELFF. The CDR3 DNA reads as TGTGCCAGCAGGAGGACTAGCGGGAGCCCCGGGGAGCTGTTTTTT. The V gene is TRBV2, the J gene TRBJ2-2; 13 nucleotides match TRBD2. CDR3 length equals 15 residues. The junction had 4 bases not matched to a gene; V was cut back by 6 bases and J by 6 bases. The germline V gene has CDR1 SNHLY and CDR2 FYNNEI.

V and J are TRBV30 and TRBJ1-5; 7 bases are shared with TRBD1. In germline, CDR1 is GTSNPN, CDR2 SVGIG (reference sequence). The CDR3 spans 14 residues. Unmatched junction bases numbered 6, after V lost 3 bases and J lost 4 bases. As DNA, the CDR3 is TGTGCCTGGAGCCAAGACAGGGATAATCAGCCCCAGCATTTT. This translates into CAWSQDRDNQPQHF.

The gene calls are TRBV15 and TRBJ2-1, with D possibly TRBD2 on 5 matching bases. CDR1 and CDR2 from the germline V gene are LNHNV and YYDKDF (reference sequence). V lost 1 base and J 6 bases, leaving 10 bases between the germline ends. This CDR3 is 14 amino acids long. The CDR3 sequence: CATSRGASRNEQFF. The CDR3 coding sequence is TGTGCCACCAGCAGAGGGGCTAGCCGCAATGAGCAGTTCTTC.

The CDR3: CASSRVGLDTDTQYF. The CDR3 DNA is TGTGCCAGCAGCCGTGTGGGGCTCGACACAGATACGCAGTATTTT. The chain joins TRBV7-8 to TRBJ2-3, with a weak D call TRBD1 (5 bases). In germline, CDR1 is SGHVS, CDR2 FQNEAQ. The CDR3 consists of 15 residues. The ends were cut back, 5 bases at V and 2 bases at J, with 14 bases in the middle.

This clonotype has only one observation. The V call is TRBV27, the J call TRBJ2-4, with D perhaps TRBD2 (5 bases). The CDR3 spans 14 residues. Germline loops: CDR1 MNHEY, CDR2 SMNVEV (reference sequence). With 2 bases removed from V and 5 bases from J, the gap between germline ends came to 10 bases. CDR3 bases: TGTGCCAGCAGTTTACGGCGGGCCCAAAACATTCAGTACTTC. It is translated as CASSLRRAQNIQYF.

This clonotype was picked up one time. The CDR3 region is CASSFGRAETQYF. CDR3 coding DNA: TGTGCCAGCAGTTTCGGCAGGGCAGAGACCCAGTACTTC. The V and J genes are TRBV12-3 or TRBV12-4 and TRBJ2-5, with TRBD1 as a possible D gene (5 bases). The CDR3 has 13 amino acids. The V and J ends lost 3 bases and 4 bases respectively, with 9 bases between them.

The rearrangement links TRBV3-1 to TRBJ2-7; unclear D gene. The CDR3 is 14 amino acids. V lost 0 bases to trimming and J lost 5 bases, with 11 bases between them. Germline CDR1 reads LGHDT; CDR2 reads YNNKEL (reference sequence). The CDR3 reads CASSQDPIGHEQYF. DNA of the CDR3: TGTGCCAGCAGCCAAGATCCGATCGGGCACGAGCAGTACTTC.

This clonotype was observed once. The chain recombines TRBV5-1 with TRBJ1-2, with a weak D call TRBD1 (5 bases). The CDR3 is 13 amino acids. Germline assignment: CDR1 SGHRS and CDR2 YFSETQ. Trimming cost V 4 bases and J 8 bases, with 15 bases left between them. The chain's CDR3 is CASSPPGLNGYTF. In DNA form, the CDR3 reads TGCGCCAGCAGCCCCCCAGGGCTGAACGGCTACACCTTC.

The J gene is TRBJ2-1, the V gene TRBV6-2 or TRBV6-3, with TRBD2 matching over 15 bases. Per germline, CDR1 MNHEY and CDR2 SVGEGT. There are 18 residues in the CDR3. The V and J ends lost 5 bases and 9 bases, in that order; junction bases with no gene match: 14. The CDR3 DNA sequence: TGTGCCAGCAGTGATGGACTAGCGGGAGGGCCGTTAGTGGTTGAGCAGTTCTTC. Protein: CASSDGLAGGPLVVEQFF.

This chain connects TRBV4-3 to TRBJ2-5; no reliable D call. Germline assignment: CDR1 LGHNA and CDR2 YSLEER. Trimming cost V 3 bases and J 5 bases, with 10 bases left between them. CDR3 length equals 13 residues. The CDR3 DNA reads as TGCGCCAGCAGCCACGTACTCAGGGAGACCCAGTACTTC. This encodes CASSHVLRETQYF.